Sequencing of this T cell receptor beta chain was carried out in a study of blood T cells in healthy people across ages. The study's findings and limits: Strongly correlated with naive T cell percentage was TCR beta diversity.

On this clonotype itself: The antigen is undetermined.

The CDR3 consists of 16 residues. Trimming removed 4 bases from V and 7 bases from J; junction bases left unmatched: 10. The germline V gene encodes CDR1 ENHRY and CDR2 SYGVKD. A J-beta primer mix and a sample-barcoded 5' primer were used in a second PCR of roughly 6 to 12 cycles. TCRdb re-called the 5' RACE reads through MiXCR, storing one row per CDR3 protein. The repertoire holds 1.5 million to 2 million distinct CDR3 sequences, with approximately 50% as singletons. The chain links TRBV10-3 to TRBJ2-1; TRBD2 matches at 10 bases. Sequenced sample: blood. The source is a woman aged 35 to 49 in good health. The CDR3 region is CAISGYLAGAGNEQFF. DNA of the CDR3: TGTGCCATCAGTGGCTACCTAGCGGGGGCCGGAAATGAGCAGTTCTTC.